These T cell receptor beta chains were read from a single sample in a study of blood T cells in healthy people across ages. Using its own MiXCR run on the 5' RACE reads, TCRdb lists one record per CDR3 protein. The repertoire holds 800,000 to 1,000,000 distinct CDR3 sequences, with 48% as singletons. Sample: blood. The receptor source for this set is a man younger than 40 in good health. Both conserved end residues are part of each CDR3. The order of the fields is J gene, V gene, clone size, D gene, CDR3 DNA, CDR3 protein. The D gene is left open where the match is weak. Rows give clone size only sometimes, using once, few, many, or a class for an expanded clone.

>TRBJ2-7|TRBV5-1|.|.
TGCGCCAGCAGCTTGGTTGACCTTATCTACGAGCAGTACTTC
CASSLVDLIYEQYF
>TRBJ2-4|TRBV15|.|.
TGTGCCACCAGCAGAGCCCCAGGGACCAAAAACATTCAGTACTTC
CATSRAPGTKNIQYF
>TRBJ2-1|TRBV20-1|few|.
TGCAGTGCTACGCAGAATGAGCAGTTCTTC
CSATQNEQFF
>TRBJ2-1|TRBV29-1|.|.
TGCAGCGTGATACCTGGTAAATACAATGAGCAGTTCTTC
CSVIPGKYNEQFF
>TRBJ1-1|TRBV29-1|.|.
TGCAGCGTTTCCGGACTCGACAACACTGAAGCTTTCTTT
CSVSGLDNTEAFF
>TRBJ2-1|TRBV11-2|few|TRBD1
TGTGCCAGCAGCTTCCGACAGGGGCGCTACAATGAGCAGTTCTTC
CASSFRQGRYNEQFF
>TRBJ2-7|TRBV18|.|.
TGTGCCAGCTCAAGGGACAACATCTACGAGCAGTACTTC
CASSRDNIYEQYF
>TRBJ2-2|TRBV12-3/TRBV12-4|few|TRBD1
TGTGCCAGCAGTCCGACAGGGTCTGACACCGGGGAGCTGTTTTTT
CASSPTGSDTGELFF
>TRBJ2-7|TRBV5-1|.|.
TGCGCCAGCAGCACACACACTACAGGGAACTACGAGCAGTACTTC
CASSTHTTGNYEQYF
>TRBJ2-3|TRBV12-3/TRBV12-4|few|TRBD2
TGTGCCAGCAGGAGGTGGGAGACTAGCCTGGATACGCAGTATTTT
CASRRWETSLDTQYF
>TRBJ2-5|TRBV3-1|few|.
TGTGCCAGCAGCCAAGGTCCAGGCCCCCTCCCCCAGTACTTC
CASSQGPGPLPQYF
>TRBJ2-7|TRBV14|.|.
TGTGCCAGCAGCCAAGATTTGTTAAGACAGGCAAAGCAGTACTTC
CASSQDLLRQAKQYF
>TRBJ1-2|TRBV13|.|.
TGTGCCAGCAGCCTGCTGAGGGCCACCAACTATGGCTGCACCTTC
CASSLLRATNYGCTF
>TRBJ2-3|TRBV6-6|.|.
TGTGCCAGCAGCCGCATCTCAGATACGCAGTATTTT
CASSRISDTQYF
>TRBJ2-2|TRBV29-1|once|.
TGCAGCGTCGTTGTATCAGGGTCCGGGGAGCTGTTTTTT
CSVVVSGSGELFF
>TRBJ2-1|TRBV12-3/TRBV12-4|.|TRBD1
TGTGCCAGCACCGCGGGACAGGAGATCAATGAGCAGTTCTTC
CASTAGQEINEQFF
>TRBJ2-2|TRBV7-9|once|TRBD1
TGTGCCACGCCCGACCGGACAGGGTGGACCGGGGAGCTGTTTTTT
CATPDRTGWTGELFF
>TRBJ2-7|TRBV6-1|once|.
TGTGCCAGCAGATCGGGACAACTAAGTCCCTACGAGCAGTACTTC
CASRSGQLSPYEQYF
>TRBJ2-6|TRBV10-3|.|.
TGTGCCATCTTAGCTGCCAGCTCTGGGGCCAACGTCCTGACTTTC
CAILAASSGANVLTF
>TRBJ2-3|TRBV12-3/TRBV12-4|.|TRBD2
TGTGCCAGCAGCACTAGCGGTTTCACAGATACGCAGTATTTT
CASSTSGFTDTQYF
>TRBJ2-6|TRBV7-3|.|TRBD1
TGTGCCAGCAGCCTCGGGACAGGGTACTCTGGGGCCAACGTCCTGACTTTC
CASSLGTGYSGANVLTF
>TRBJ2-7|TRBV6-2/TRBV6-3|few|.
TGTGCCAGCAGACTCGGACAGATTAACGAGCAGTACTTC
CASRLGQINEQYF
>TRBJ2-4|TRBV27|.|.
TGTGCCAGCAGTTTATCCAGGCAGGGCGAAAACATTCAGTACTTC
CASSLSRQGENIQYF
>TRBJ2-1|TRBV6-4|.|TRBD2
TGTGCCAGCAGTCCAACTAGCGGGGGTTGCAATGAGCAGTTCTTC
CASSPTSGGCNEQFF
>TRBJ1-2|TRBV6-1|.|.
TGTGCCAGCAGTGAAGTTCAGGGGTATGGCTACACCTTC
CASSEVQGYGYTF
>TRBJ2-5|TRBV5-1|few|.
TGCGCCAGCAGCTCACTAGGGCAAGAGACCCAGTACTTC
CASSSLGQETQYF
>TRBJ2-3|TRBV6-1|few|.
TGTGCCAGCAGTGAAAACGCAGATACGCAGTATTTT
CASSENADTQYF
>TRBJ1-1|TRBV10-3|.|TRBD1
TGTGCCATCAGTGGGGGACAGGGCACTGAAGCTTTCTTT
CAISGGQGTEAFF
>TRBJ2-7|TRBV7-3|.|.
TGTGCCAGCAGCTTAGACCCCCCGGTAGCGGTGACGTCCTACGAGCAGTACTTC
CASSLDPPVAVTSYEQYF
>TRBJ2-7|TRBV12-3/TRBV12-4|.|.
TGTGCCAGCGGAACTGGCAGGGTTGAGCAGTACTTC
CASGTGRVEQYF
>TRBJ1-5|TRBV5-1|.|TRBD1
TGCGCCAGCAGTTGGACAGGAGACCTCAATCAGCCCCAGCATTTT
CASSWTGDLNQPQHF
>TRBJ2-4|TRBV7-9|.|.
TGTGCCAGCAGTTCCGCCTCCCAAGCCAAAAACATTCAGTACTTC
CASSSASQAKNIQYF
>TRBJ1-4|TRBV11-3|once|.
TGTGCCAGCAGCTTAGATCTCCAGCAGGCGGCCCTCGAAAAACTGTTTTTT
CASSLDLQQAALEKLFF
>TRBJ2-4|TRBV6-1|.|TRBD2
TGTGCCAGCAGAGGACTAGCGGGGGGGCCGGACATTCAGTACTTC
CASRGLAGGPDIQYF
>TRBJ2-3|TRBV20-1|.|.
TGCAGTGCTAGAGATGACACAGCTACAGATACGCAGTATTTT
CSARDDTATDTQYF
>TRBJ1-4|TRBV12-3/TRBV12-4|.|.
TGTGCCAGCAGTTCGCTCGTCACAGATAATGAAAAACTGTTTTTT
CASSSLVTDNEKLFF